The source of this T cell receptor (beta chain) is a study of cytomegalovirus exposure and HLA in healthy donors. With 60 Vbeta and 13 Jbeta primers, the PCR was carried out. The assay was immunoSEQ multiplex PCR, and TCRdb's table has in-frame clones only and misses some. Of tens of thousands of clones listed, around 68% are singletons. For this clone: Its target is unknown.

CDR3 length: 15 amino acids. V was pared by 8 bases and J by 5 bases, with 13 bases of the junction left unmatched. From germline, CDR1 is SGHTA and CDR2 FQGNSA. Study-level findings and limits: Reportedly, a later analysis found an Asian-associated ancestry cluster had fewer N-insertions than the roughly 700-donor mean. After further analysis at a later stage, around 17,000 TCR beta sequences were associated with HLA alleles at 0.05 false discovery rate. The classifier reportedly diagnosed cytomegalovirus status with high sensitivity and specificity.

Healthy bone marrow donors formed the donor group. The sequence was collected from a man aged 50 to 59 in good health and CMV-seropositive. Sample: PBMCs. The chain couples TRBV7-2 to TRBJ1-1; TRBD1 agrees at 8 bases. CDR3 residues: CASGPGGVGVTEAFF. In DNA, the CDR3 is TGTGCCAGCGGGCCAGGGGGCGTAGGGGTTACTGAAGCTTTCTTT.